This TCR beta chain was captured by sequencing in a study of blood T cells in healthy people across ages. V was trimmed by 3 bases and J by 4 bases, leaving 11 bases between them. The CDR3 has 13 amino acids. Per the germline V gene, CDR1 is DFQATT and CDR2 is SNEGSKA (reference sequence). Alongside a J-beta primer mix, a sample-barcoded 5' primer served in a second PCR lasting roughly 7 to 11 cycles. TCRdb recomputed calls from the 5' RACE reads with MiXCR, one row per CDR3 protein. The sample has about 1.1 million distinct CDR3 sequences; roughly two fifths are singletons. Study conclusions and caveats: PBMCs left unsorted prevented a conclusive naive versus antigen-experienced comparison.

For this clonotype: Its cognate antigen is unknown.

The chain uses TRBV20-1 and TRBJ2-3; D is unresolved. The sequence derives from a man between 18 and 29 years old in good health. Material: blood. CDR3 DNA sequence: TGCAGTGCTAGCGGCCAAAGCGCAGATACGCAGTATTTT. Its protein product is CSASGQSADTQYF.